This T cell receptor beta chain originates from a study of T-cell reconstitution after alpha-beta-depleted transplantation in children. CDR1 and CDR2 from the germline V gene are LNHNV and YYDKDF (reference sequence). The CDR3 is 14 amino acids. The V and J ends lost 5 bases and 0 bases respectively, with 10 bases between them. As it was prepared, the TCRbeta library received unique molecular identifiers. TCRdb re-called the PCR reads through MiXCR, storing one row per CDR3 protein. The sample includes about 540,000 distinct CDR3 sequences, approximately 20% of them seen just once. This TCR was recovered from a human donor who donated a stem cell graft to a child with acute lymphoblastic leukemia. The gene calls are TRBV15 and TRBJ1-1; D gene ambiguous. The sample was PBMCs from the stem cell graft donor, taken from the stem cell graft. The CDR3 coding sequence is TGTGCCACCAGCGGAACAGTTATGAACACTGAAGCTTTCTTT. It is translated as CATSGTVMNTEAFF.